This T cell receptor (beta chain) was recovered during a study of T cell responses to AZD1222 COVID-19 vaccine. Study results and limitations: The number of AZD1222 recipients seropositive at baseline was only six.

Profiling relied on immunoSEQ multiplex PCR, and the TCRdb table lists in-frame clones only, not all of them. The sample includes around 77,000 clones, about nine tenths of them seen just once. Comment on this clone: Its antigen is as yet unknown.

The sample in question was peripheral blood, obtained on day 0 of AZD1222 vaccination. This TCR derives from an adult in good health.

Here the CDR3 reads CATSRRMGQGNSNEQFF. CDR3 nucleotide sequence: TGTGCCACCAGCAGAAGGATGGGACAGGGGAATTCCAATGAGCAGTTCTTC. This chain uses TRBV15 with TRBJ2-1, with 10 bases lining up with TRBD1. Germline values: CDR1 LNHNV, CDR2 YYDKDF (reference sequence). The length of the CDR3 is 17 residues. V gave up 2 bases and J gave up 6 bases; unmatched junction bases: 10.